Below are 4 T cell receptor beta chains sequenced from a single sample in a study of beta chain features in type 1 diabetes. Reverse transcription of all isolated RNA meant that expressed TCRB transcripts were sequenced. Sequencing was performed with immunoSEQ multiplex PCR; in TCRdb, only in-frame clones are kept and a portion is missing. The data contain about 130,000 clones, 9% to 9.5% of them seen just once; the ten biggest clones take up 0.55% to 0.85%. Sequenced input: central memory CD4+ T cells from blood. The source of these receptors is a young man in good health.

In its sample, this clone was seen a few times. The rearrangement links TRBV7-2 to TRBJ2-4; 7 nucleotides agree with TRBD1. The CDR3 has 13 residues. The trim removed 5 bases at V and 5 bases at J, leaving 3 bases unmatched. CDR1 is SGHTA, CDR2 FQGNSA, per germline. Written as DNA, the CDR3 is TGTGCCAGCAGCGGGGGACAGCAAAACATTCAGTACTTC. It is translated as CASSGGQQNIQYF. Together with reference TRBV7-2 and TRBJ2-4, the CDR3 gives the full variable domain: GAGVSQSPSNKVTEKGKDVELRCDPISGHTALYWYRQSLGQGLEFLIYFQGNSAPDKSGLPSDRFSAERTGGSVSTLTIQRTQQEDSAVYLCASSGGQQNIQYFGAGTRLSVL.

This clone came up a few times. The V and J genes are TRBV6-1 and TRBJ1-6; D remains unclear. V lost 6 bases and J 2 bases, leaving 8 bases between the germline ends. The CDR3 sequence is 14 residues long. Germline CDR1 is MNHNS and CDR2 is SASEGT. CDR3 protein: CASSAGPYNSPLHF. The CDR3 region has the DNA TGTGCCAGCAGCGCGGGTCCCTATAATTCACCCCTCCACTTT.

This clone was detected ten times or more. The chain has TRBV6-6 and TRBJ2-1; D gene ambiguous. The germline CDR1 and CDR2 sequences are MNHNY and SVGAGI (reference sequence). The CDR3 runs 14 residues. V dropped 6 bases and J dropped 3 bases, with 12 bases sitting between them. The CDR3 nucleotides read TGTGCCAGCAGATATAGCAGAGTCTACAATGAGCAGTTCTTC. It codes for CASRYSRVYNEQFF.

This clone showed up just a few times. The chain recombines TRBV13 with TRBJ1-1; D is unclear. The CDR3 runs to 15 residues. V gave up 5 bases and J gave up 6 bases, with 19 bases separating them. CDR1 PRHDT and CDR2 FYEKMQ come from the germline V gene (reference sequence). CDR3 sequence (DNA): TGTGCCAGCAGCCCTGCCTGGGAGGGCCGACCTGAAGCTTTCTTT. It is translated as CASSPAWEGRPEAFF.